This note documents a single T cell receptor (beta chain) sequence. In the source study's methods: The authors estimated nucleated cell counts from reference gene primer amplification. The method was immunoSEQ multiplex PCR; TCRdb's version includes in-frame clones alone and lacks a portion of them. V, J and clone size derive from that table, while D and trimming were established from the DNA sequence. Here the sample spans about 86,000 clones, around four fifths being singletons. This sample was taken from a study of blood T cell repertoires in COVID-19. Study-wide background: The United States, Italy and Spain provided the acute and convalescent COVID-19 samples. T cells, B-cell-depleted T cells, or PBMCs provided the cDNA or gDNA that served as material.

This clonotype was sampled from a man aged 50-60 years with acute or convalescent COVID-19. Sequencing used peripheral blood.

The CDR3 sequence is CASSPQGQGWGEQFF. The CDR3 bases are TGTGCCAGCAGCCCCCAGGGACAGGGGTGGGGTGAGCAGTTCTTC. The rearrangement links TRBV7-6 to TRBJ2-1; TRBD1 agrees at 10 bases. The CDR3 is 15 residues long. CDR1 and CDR2 from the germline V gene are SGHVS and FNYEAQ. Germline trimming cut 5 bases from V and 9 bases from J; bases unmatched to any gene: 10.